One sample yielded the 20 T cell receptor beta chains listed below, sequenced in a study of OX40 agonist ivuxolimab in advanced cancers. Assay: immunoSEQ multiplex PCR; the TCRdb copy retains only in-frame clones and omits some. The table records 40,000 or so clones, roughly 90% of them present only once. Sample: CD4+ or CD8+ T cells sorted from blood, taken in a trial of the OX40 agonist ivuxolimab. The receptors here all came from an adult with an advanced solid tumor such as melanoma, head and neck, liver or kidney cancer.

This clone was found a few times. The chain couples TRBV7-8 to TRBJ2-1, with a weak D call TRBD1 (5 bases). Between the trimmed V and J ends, which lost 6 bases and 5 bases, there was a span of 8 bases. Germline V gene data show CDR1 as SGHVS and CDR2 as FQNEAQ. CDR3 size: 12 residues. CDR3 sequence: CASSQQDNEQFF. Here the CDR3 DNA reads TGTGCCAGCAGTCAACAGGACAATGAGCAGTTCTTC.

The chain joins TRBV19 to TRBJ2-5; possibly TRBD1 or TRBD2 for D (7 bases each). The CDR3 is 15 residues long. V gave up 9 bases and J gave up 5 bases, with 22 bases separating them. Germline V gene sequence: CDR1 LNHDA, CDR2 SQIVND (reference sequence). CDR3 sequence reads: CASTRQGGFGETQYF. The CDR3 DNA is TGTGCCAGCACTAGACAGGGAGGGTTCGGGGAGACCCAGTACTTC.

This clone appeared a few times. The junction departs from the called germline gene at one end, perhaps through a read error. V gene TRBV29-1 combines with J gene TRBJ2-7; tentatively, D is TRBD1 or TRBD2 (6 bases each). The CDR3 spans 14 residues. Germline CDR1 reads SQVTM; CDR2 reads ANQGSEA. The CDR3 sequence: CSVEGGQGSYEQYF. For the CDR3, the DNA is TGCAGCGTAGAAGGGGGGCAGGGATCCTACGAGCAGTACTTC.

This rearrangement joins TRBV4-2 to TRBJ2-3, with TRBD2 matching 13 bases. The ends lost 4 bases at V and 3 bases at J; junction bases unmatched: 10. Germline V gives CDR1 LGHNA, CDR2 YNFKEQ. The CDR3 length is 18 residues. The CDR3 nucleotides read TGTGCCAGCAGCCCAACCCAGGGACTAGCGGGATTTACAGATACGCAGTATTTT. Amino acid sequence: CASSPTQGLAGFTDTQYF.

This clone was seen just once. The rearrangement uses TRBV27 and TRBJ2-1; TRBD2 matches 7 bases. Germline CDR1 and CDR2: MNHEY and SMNVEV (reference sequence). J gave up 7 bases and V 3 bases, and 9 bases lay outside the gene matches. This CDR3 spans 15 amino acids. The CDR3 coding sequence is TGTGCCAGCAGTTTTGTATCGGGGGGACGGAATGAGCAGTTCTTC. It translates to CASSFVSGGRNEQFF.

Note on this clone: Because the CDR3 is missing its conserved closing phenylalanine or tryptophan, this is likely a read error. The chain joins TRBV15 to TRBJ2-7, with 8 bases that match TRBD1. Germline loops: CDR1 LNHNV, CDR2 YYDKDF (reference sequence). The V and J ends lost 0 bases and 2 bases, in that order; junction bases with no gene match: 3. There are 15 residues in the CDR3. The DNA for the CDR3 is TGTGCCACCAGCAGAGATGAACAGGGGGCCTACGAGCAGTACCTC. This translates into CATSRDEQGAYEQYL.

CDR3 DNA sequence: TGCGCCAGCAGCCAGGCCGGGGCTCTGGCGGGGGAGCAGTACTTC. This encodes CASSQAGALAGEQYF. The chain combines TRBV4-1 with TRBJ2-7, with a weak D call TRBD2 (6 bases). Trimming removed 3 bases at V and 7 bases at J, with 19 bases between. CDR3 length equals 15 residues. Germline lookup yields CDR1 MGHRA and CDR2 YSYEKL.

V and J are TRBV7-2 and TRBJ2-6; D remains ambiguous. Per germline, CDR1 SGHTA and CDR2 FQGNSA. Between the trimmed V and J ends, which lost 1 base and 0 bases, there was a span of 10 bases. This CDR3 contains 17 residues. In DNA, the CDR3 is TGTGCCAGCAGCTTAGGGGTGGTGTTCTCTGGGGCCAACGTCCTGACTTTC. Residues: CASSLGVVFSGANVLTF.

The chain links TRBV21-1 to TRBJ2-7; TRBD1 was called by the table and not checked on the DNA. TRBV21-1 is reported as a pseudogene. The CDR3 runs to 13 residues. The CDR3 DNA is TGTGCCAGCAGCACCTGGACAGTCTCCGAGCAGTACTTC. Amino acid sequence: CASSTWTVSEQYF.

This sequence joins TRBV7-2 and TRBJ2-1; TRBD1 matches 9 bases. CDR3 length equals 16 residues. Losses at the gene ends were 3 bases for V and 4 bases for J; bases not matched to a gene: 7. Per germline, CDR1 SGHTA and CDR2 FQGNSA. CDR3: CASSLLTGTGYNEQFF. DNA of the CDR3: TGTGCCAGCAGCTTGCTCACCGGGACAGGGTACAATGAGCAGTTCTTC.

V and J are TRBV19 and TRBJ2-1; the D call may be TRBD1 or TRBD2 (5 bases each). This CDR3 comprises 13 residues. Germline values: CDR1 LNHDA, CDR2 SQIVND (reference sequence). V was clipped by 3 bases and J by 6 bases, with 9 bases between them. In nucleotides, the CDR3 is TGTGCCAGTAGTATCAAGGGGAGCAATGAGCAGTTCTTC. The encoded protein is CASSIKGSNEQFF.

The V call is TRBV4-3, the J call TRBJ2-7, with TRBD1 as a possible D gene (6 bases). In germline, CDR1 is LGHNA, CDR2 YSLEER. Trimming removed 1 base at V and 2 bases at J, with 9 bases between. The CDR3 is made up of 14 amino acids. This CDR3 is CASSQGTATYEQYF. The CDR3 bases are TGCGCCAGCAGCCAAGGGACAGCGACCTACGAGCAGTACTTC.

The V and J genes are TRBV6-1 and TRBJ2-7; D remains ambiguous. Germline V gene lookup returns CDR1 MNHNS and CDR2 SASEGT. The CDR3 is made up of 9 amino acids. Trimming took 5 bases from V and 4 from J, leaving 0 bases between them. The CDR3 coding sequence is TGTGCCAGCAGTTACGAGCAGTACTTC. Translated, it gives CASSYEQYF.

CDR3 loop: CASSQEGSTGGQEKLFF. The CDR3 DNA reads TGCGCCAGCAGCCAAGAAGGGTCGACAGGGGGTCAAGAAAAACTGTTTTTT. This chain connects TRBV4-1 to TRBJ1-4; 9 bases map to TRBD1. J lost 8 bases, V lost 0 bases, and 10 bases had no gene match. The CDR3 contains 17 residues. The germline V gene has CDR1 MGHRA and CDR2 YSYEKL.

This clone came up once. The chain is built from TRBV9 and TRBJ2-2; D perhaps matches TRBD1 (6 bases). Trimming removed 4 bases from V and 1 base from J, with 8 bases in between. This CDR3 is built from 14 residues. In germline, CDR1 is SGDLS, CDR2 YYNGEE. CDR3 protein: CASSPDRNTGELFF. The CDR3 coding sequence is TGTGCCAGCAGCCCGGACAGGAACACCGGGGAGCTGTTTTTT.

This clone was counted a single time. The rearrangement links TRBV27 to TRBJ2-3; 12 positions agree with TRBD2. V was clipped by 2 bases and J by 4 bases; unmatched bases: 7. CDR1 and CDR2 from the germline V gene are MNHEY and SMNVEV (reference sequence). The CDR3 sequence is 17 residues long. Here the CDR3 DNA reads TGTGCCAGCAGTTTAGTTGGCCTAGCGGGGGGGCCAGATACGCAGTATTTT. It codes for CASSLVGLAGGPDTQYF.

The genes are TRBV6-1 and TRBJ1-5; D unclear. Germline CDR1 reads MNHNS; CDR2 reads SASEGT. Trimming pared 0 bases from V and 14 bases from J, leaving 26 bases between. CDR3 length: 17 amino acids. The chain's CDR3 is CASSEAYRLREEPIKHF. DNA of the CDR3: TGTGCCAGCAGTGAAGCTTATCGGTTGAGGGAAGAGCCTATTAAGCATTTT.

The chain has TRBV7-9 and TRBJ2-2, with TRBD2 identical over 11 bases. Germline V gives CDR1 SEHNR, CDR2 FQNEAQ (reference sequence). J lost 3 bases, V lost 4 bases, and 4 bases had no gene match. The CDR3 is 16 residues long. CDR3 residues: CASSSPTSGDTGELFF. CDR3 DNA sequence: TGTGCCAGCAGCTCCCCGACTAGCGGGGACACCGGGGAGCTGTTTTTT.

This clone has only one observation. The V and J genes are TRBV19 and TRBJ1-2; D is ambiguous. Germline CDR1 LNHDA, CDR2 SQIVND (reference sequence). V lost 6 bases and J 5 bases, leaving 19 bases between the germline ends. The CDR3 is 15 residues long. Here the CDR3 reads CASSHRGEVVYGYTF. The CDR3 coding sequence is TGTGCCAGTAGCCACCGCGGGGAAGTTGTGTATGGCTACACCTTC.

The chain uses TRBV18 and TRBJ2-4; D possibly corresponds to TRBD1 (5 bases). Trimming took off 3 bases at V and 0 bases at J, with 9 bases between the two ends. Germline CDR1 KGHSH, CDR2 LQKENI. The CDR3 extends over 15 amino acids. CDR3 DNA sequence: TGTGCCAGCTCACCGGGGCAAGTAGCCAAAAACATTCAGTACTTC. It translates to CASSPGQVAKNIQYF.